The rows below give T cell receptor beta chains drawn from one sample of a study of T cell responses to AZD1222 COVID-19 vaccine. Clones were read by immunoSEQ multiplex PCR, and TCRdb kept only the in-frame ones, dropping some. The sample includes about 48,000 clones, approximately 90% of them seen just once. The sequences come from peripheral blood, collected 28 days after the second AZD1222 dose. The receptor source for this set is an adult who received the AZD1222 COVID-19 vaccine. Both conserved end residues are part of each CDR3. The D gene is left open where the match is weak. Only some rows state a clone size, as once, few, many or a class for expanded clones.

>13|-|TRBV4-1|TRBJ2-3|once
CASSQGLQGTQYF
TGCGCCAGCAGCCAAGGACTTCAGGGTACGCAGTATTTT
>14|TRBD1|TRBV29-1|TRBJ2-7|-
CSVAGGESSYEQYF
TGCAGCGTAGCAGGGGGCGAGAGCTCCTACGAGCAGTACTTC
>15|TRBD2|TRBV3-1/TRBV3-2|TRBJ2-3|-
CASSQLTSVPDTQYF
TGTGCCAGCAGCCAATTGACTAGCGTACCAGATACGCAGTATTTT
>14|TRBD2|TRBV11-2|TRBJ2-5|-
CASSPAGDQETQYF
TGTGCCAGCAGCCCGGCGGGGGACCAAGAGACCCAGTACTTC
>12|TRBD2|TRBV13|TRBJ2-3|-
CASTGGADTQYF
TGTGCCAGCACGGGGGGGGCAGATACGCAGTATTTT
>15|TRBD1|TRBV4-1|TRBJ1-1|few
CASSQDEGAYTEAFF
TGCGCCAGCAGCCAAGATGAGGGGGCCTACACTGAAGCTTTCTTT
>15|TRBD2|TRBV7-9|TRBJ2-7|few
CASSYLAGGVNEQYF
TGTGCCAGCAGCTATTTAGCGGGAGGGGTAAACGAGCAGTACTTC
>14|-|TRBV3-1/TRBV3-2|TRBJ2-3|-
CASSQGGGVDTQYF
TGTGCCAGCAGCCAAGGGGGCGGGGTAGATACGCAGTATTTT
>16|TRBD2|TRBV5-5|TRBJ2-2|-
CASSLDSGGSKGELFF
TGTGCCAGCAGCTTGGATAGCGGGGGTTCGAAGGGGGAGCTGTTTTTT
>14|TRBD1|TRBV7-9|TRBJ1-3|-
CASGQGARGNTIYF
TGTGCCAGCGGACAGGGGGCGAGAGGAAACACCATATATTTT
>16|-|TRBV7-2|TRBJ2-4|-
CASSLDFEEAKNIQYF
TGTGCCAGCAGCTTAGATTTTGAGGAGGCCAAAAACATTCAGTACTTC
>15|-|TRBV19|TRBJ2-2|-
CASSPRQRNTGELFF
TGTGCCAGTAGTCCACGACAACGGAACACCGGGGAGCTGTTTTTT
>15|-|TRBV3-1/TRBV3-2|TRBJ2-7|-
CASSQVTRRPYEQYF
TGTGCCAGCAGCCAAGTGACTAGAAGGCCCTACGAGCAGTACTTC
>15|-|TRBV11-2|TRBJ2-5|few
CASSLGGLGEETQYF
TGTGCCAGCAGCTTAGGCGGACTCGGGGAGGAGACCCAGTACTTC
>13|-|TRBV7-9|TRBJ1-2|-
CASSRGTNYGYTF
TGTGCCAGCAGCCGGGGAACTAACTATGGCTACACCTTC
>16|-|TRBV15|TRBJ2-3|-
CATSRVPGRTTDTQYF
TGTGCCACCAGCAGAGTTCCGGGACGGACCACAGATACGCAGTATTTT
>12|-|TRBV2|TRBJ1-1|-
CASSGYNTEAFF
TGTGCCAGCTCCGGGTATAACACTGAAGCTTTCTTT
>16|TRBD1|TRBV2|TRBJ1-4|-
CASSGDRVTTNEKLFF
TGTGCCAGCAGTGGTGACAGGGTAACGACTAATGAAAAACTGTTTTTT
>16|-|TRBV5-6|TRBJ1-2|once
CASSGEHAGSIYGYTF
TGTGCCAGCAGCGGGGAGCATGCGGGGTCTATCTATGGCTACACCTTC
>18|-|TRBV7-2|TRBJ1-1|-
CASSPNLYEGPINTEAFF
TGTGCCAGCAGCCCTAACTTGTACGAGGGGCCAATCAACACTGAAGCTTTCTTT
>16|TRBD1|TRBV7-2|TRBJ2-5|-
CASSLTGQGARETQYF
TGTGCCAGCAGCTTAACGGGACAGGGGGCGCGGGAGACCCAGTACTTC
>16|-|TRBV15|TRBJ2-4|-
CATMDLGGLAKNIQYF
TGTGCCACCATGGATCTCGGGGGCCTAGCCAAAAACATTCAGTACTTC
>14|-|TRBV3-1/TRBV3-2|TRBJ1-1|-
CASSQGGASTEAFF
TGTGCCAGCAGCCAAGGGGGGGCGAGCACTGAAGCTTTCTTT
>14|-|TRBV7-8|TRBJ2-5|-
CASSSRYGEETQYF
TGTGCCAGCAGCTCCAGATACGGGGAAGAGACCCAGTACTTC
>12|-|TRBV6-2/TRBV6-3|TRBJ1-4|few
CASSQLEEKLFF
TGTGCCAGCAGTCAACTTGAAGAAAAACTGTTTTTT
>14|-|TRBV21-1|TRBJ2-1|-
CASSKDRAYNEQFF
TGTGCCAGCAGCAAAGACAGGGCCTACAATGAGCAGTTCTTC
>13|-|TRBV19|TRBJ2-7|-
CASTGVNSREQYF
TGTGCCAGTACAGGGGTAAACTCTAGGGAGCAGTACTTC
>16|-|TRBV28|TRBJ1-6|-
CASSLPPGTASSPLHF
TGTGCCAGCAGTTTACCTCCCGGGACGGCTTCTTCACCCCTCCACTTT
>16|TRBD1|TRBV6-2/TRBV6-3|TRBJ1-5|-
CASSYSSTGGGQPQHF
TGTGCCAGCAGTTACTCGAGTACAGGGGGCGGTCAGCCCCAGCATTTT
>15|TRBD1|TRBV10-2|TRBJ2-4|-
CASSHDRAVQNIQYF
TGCGCCAGCAGTCACGACAGGGCGGTCCAAAACATTCAGTACTTC
>13|-|TRBV6-5|TRBJ2-7|-
CASSYNPGDEQYF
TGTGCCAGCAGTTACAACCCAGGGGACGAGCAGTACTTC
>15|-|TRBV4-1|TRBJ1-3|-
CASSPFRLSGNTIYF
TGCGCCAGCAGCCCCTTCCGACTCTCTGGAAACACCATATATTTT
>14|-|TRBV28|TRBJ2-5|-
CASSLNRAPRTQYF
TGTGCCAGCAGTTTAAACAGGGCGCCCAGGACCCAGTACTTC
>16|TRBD2|TRBV9|TRBJ2-1|-
CASSQTGTSGHNEQFF
TGTGCCAGCAGCCAAACCGGGACTAGCGGCCACAATGAGCAGTTCTTC
>15|-|TRBV7-2|TRBJ1-3|-
CASSLGGGGGNTIYF
TGTGCCAGCAGCTTAGGGGGAGGGGGTGGAAACACCATATATTTT
>11|TRBD1|TRBV20-1|TRBJ2-1|once
CSANRGDEQFF
TGCAGTGCTAACAGGGGTGATGAGCAGTTCTTC
>14|-|TRBV6-5|TRBJ2-2|-
CASSQDPHTGELFF
TGTGCCAGCAGTCAGGACCCTCACACCGGGGAGCTGTTTTTT
>13|-|TRBV19|TRBJ1-1|few
CASGPASGTEAFF
TGTGCCAGTGGGCCAGCTTCAGGCACTGAAGCTTTCTTT
>14|-|TRBV5-1|TRBJ2-5|-
CASSSRDQKETQYF
TGCGCCAGCAGCTCAAGAGACCAGAAAGAGACCCAGTACTTC
>13|TRBD1|TRBV4-2|TRBJ1-1|few
CASSRTGSPEAFF
TGTGCCAGCAGCCGGACAGGGTCACCTGAAGCTTTCTTT
>12|-|TRBV7-2|TRBJ2-1|-
CASSGTARGQFF
TGTGCCAGCAGCGGGACGGCTAGAGGGCAGTTCTTC
>12|-|TRBV2|TRBJ2-1|-
CATSDGSNEQFF
TGTGCCACCTCGGACGGATCCAATGAGCAGTTCTTC
>13|-|TRBV9|TRBJ2-7|-
CASSVDVGHEQYF
TGTGCCAGCAGCGTAGACGTTGGCCACGAGCAGTACTTC
>13|-|TRBV6-1|TRBJ1-1|medium-sized
CASSPRENTEAFF
TGTGCCAGCAGTCCACGGGAGAACACTGAAGCTTTCTTT
>17|TRBD2|TRBV4-1|TRBJ2-2|-
CASSQEGLAGNTGELFF
TGCGCCAGCAGCCAAGAAGGGCTAGCGGGGAACACCGGGGAGCTGTTTTTT
>17|-|TRBV11-2|TRBJ1-2|-
CASSLGSLMGPGYGYTF
TGTGCCAGCAGCTTAGGAAGTCTGATGGGGCCGGGCTATGGCTACACCTTC
>14|TRBD1|TRBV19|TRBJ2-1|-
CASSIQGVRNEQFF
TGTGCCAGTAGTATTCAGGGGGTGCGCAATGAGCAGTTCTTC
>13|-|TRBV6-1|TRBJ2-5|-
CASSEGGPATQYF
TGTGCCAGCAGTGAGGGGGGCCCCGCGACCCAGTACTTC
>14|-|TRBV5-1|TRBJ2-7|-
CASSFRGGTYEQYF
TGCGCCAGCAGCTTCCGTGGGGGGACCTACGAGCAGTACTTC
>14|-|TRBV6-5|TRBJ1-3|-
CASSSRHRGNTIYF
TGTGCCAGCAGTTCCCGGCACAGGGGAAACACCATATATTTT
>18|TRBD1|TRBV27|TRBJ1-5|-
CASSPSTGGGMGNQPQHF
TGTGCCAGCAGTCCGTCGACAGGGGGCGGAATGGGCAATCAGCCCCAGCATTTT
>15|TRBD2|TRBV6-1|TRBJ2-2|-
CATLSGLAGTGELFF
TGTGCCACCCTAAGCGGGCTAGCGGGCACCGGGGAGCTGTTTTTT
>15|-|TRBV7-5|TRBJ2-7|-
CVRSLSSRGAYEQYF
TGTGTCAGAAGCTTATCGAGCAGGGGGGCCTACGAGCAGTACTTC
>14|TRBD1|TRBV3-1/TRBV3-2|TRBJ1-2|-
CASSPGQANYGYTF
TGTGCCAGCAGCCCCGGACAGGCAAACTATGGCTACACCTTC